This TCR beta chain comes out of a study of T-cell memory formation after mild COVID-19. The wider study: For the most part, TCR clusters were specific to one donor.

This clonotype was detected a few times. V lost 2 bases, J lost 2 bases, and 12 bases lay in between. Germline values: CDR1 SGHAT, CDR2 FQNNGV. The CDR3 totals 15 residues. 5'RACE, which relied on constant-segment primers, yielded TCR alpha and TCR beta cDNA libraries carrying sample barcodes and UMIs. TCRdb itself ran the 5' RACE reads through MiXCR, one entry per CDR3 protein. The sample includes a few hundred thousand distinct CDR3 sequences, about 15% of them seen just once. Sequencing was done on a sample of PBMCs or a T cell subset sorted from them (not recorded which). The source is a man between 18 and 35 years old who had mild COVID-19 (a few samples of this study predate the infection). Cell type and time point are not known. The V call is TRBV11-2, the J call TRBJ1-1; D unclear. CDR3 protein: CASSLSGFYNTEAFF. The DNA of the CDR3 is TGTGCCAGCAGCTTATCAGGATTCTACAACACTGAAGCTTTCTTT.